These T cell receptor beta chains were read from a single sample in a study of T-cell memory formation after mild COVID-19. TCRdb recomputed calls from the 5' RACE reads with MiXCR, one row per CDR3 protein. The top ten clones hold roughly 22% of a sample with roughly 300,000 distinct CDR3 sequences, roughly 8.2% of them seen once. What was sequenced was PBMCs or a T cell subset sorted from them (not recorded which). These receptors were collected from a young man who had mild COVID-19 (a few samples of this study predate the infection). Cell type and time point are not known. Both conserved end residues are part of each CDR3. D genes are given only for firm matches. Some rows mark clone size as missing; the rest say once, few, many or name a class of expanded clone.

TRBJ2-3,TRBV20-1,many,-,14,TGCAGTGCTAGCCCCAGGGAAAGAACAGATACGCAGTATTTT,CSASPRERTDTQYF
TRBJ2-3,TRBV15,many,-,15,TGTGCCACCAGCAGCGGGGCCACGGGCCCAGATACGCAGTATTTT,CATSSGATGPDTQYF
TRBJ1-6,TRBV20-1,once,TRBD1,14,TGCAGTGCGCAGCCGGGACAGGCTAATTCACCCCTCCACTTT,CSAQPGQANSPLHF
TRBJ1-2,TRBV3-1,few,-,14,TGTGCCAGCAGCCCTCGGGGGGCTGTAAGTGGCTACACCTTC,CASSPRGAVSGYTF
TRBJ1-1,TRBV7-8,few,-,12,TGTGCCAGCAGTTCTCCTGACCCAGAAGCTTTCTTT,CASSSPDPEAFF
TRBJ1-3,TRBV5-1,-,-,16,TGCGCCAGCAGCTTGGGGTACTTGGGTCCTGGAAACACCATATATTTT,CASSLGYLGPGNTIYF
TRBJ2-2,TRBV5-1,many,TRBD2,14,TGCGCCAGCAGCTTATCCGGGAGGCCCGGGGAGCTGTTTTTT,CASSLSGRPGELFF
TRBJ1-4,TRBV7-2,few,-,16,TGTGCCAGCAGCTTAGGGGCCGGGGGGGTTGGTGAAAAACTGTTTTTT,CASSLGAGGVGEKLFF
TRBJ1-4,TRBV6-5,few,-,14,TGTGCCAGCAGTTACTTTGGACCGAGCGGAAAACTGTTTTTT,CASSYFGPSGKLFF
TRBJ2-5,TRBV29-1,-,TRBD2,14,TGCAGCGTTCAGAGCTCGCGGGGGCAAGAGACCCAGTACTTC,CSVQSSRGQETQYF
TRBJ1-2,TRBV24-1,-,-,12,TGTGCCACCAGTGAACACAGCTATGGCTACACCTTC,CATSEHSYGYTF
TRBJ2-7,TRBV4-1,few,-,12,TGCGCCAGCAGCCAACTGGGCTACGAGCAGTACTTC,CASSQLGYEQYF
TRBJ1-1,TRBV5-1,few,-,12,TGCGCCAGCAGCGGGGAGAGCACTGAAGCTTTCTTT,CASSGESTEAFF
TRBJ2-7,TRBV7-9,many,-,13,TGTGCCAGCAGCTTAAGGGCCACCTACGAGCAGTACTTC,CASSLRATYEQYF
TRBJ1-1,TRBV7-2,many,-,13,TGTGCCAGCAACAACAGGGTAGACACTGAAGCTTTCTTT,CASNNRVDTEAFF